A selection of T cell receptor beta chains follows, all from one sample in a study of regulatory T cells in long-lasting Graves disease. TCRdb reanalysed the multiplex PCR reads using MiXCR and keeps one entry per CDR3 protein. Among 550,000 to 650,000 distinct CDR3 sequences listed, about 16% were seen once. These sequences were also reported in another study, on T cells in Graves' hyperthyroidism and ophthalmopathy.

The specimen was peripheral blood mononuclear cells (PBMCs), collected at new diagnosis, from a patient treated with antithyroid drugs. The receptors were sampled from a man aged 18 to 30 with Graves disease. The CDR3 runs from the conserved cysteine through the conserved F or W. Each record gives: D gene, J gene, V gene, clone size, CDR3 protein, CDR3 DNA. The D gene is left open where the match is weak. Clone size is stated in some rows and not others, as once, few, many or a class when expanded.

d_gene: NA
j_gene: TRBJ1-4
v_gene: TRBV27
abundance: NA
CDR3aa: CASFGLGGNEKLFF
CDR3nt: TGTGCCAGCTTCGGTTTAGGGGGGAATGAAAAACTGTTTTTT

d_gene: NA
j_gene: TRBJ2-1
v_gene: TRBV11-2
abundance: few
CDR3aa: CASGLGWEQFF
CDR3nt: TGTGCCAGCGGCCTGGGATGGGAGCAGTTCTTC

d_gene: TRBD2
j_gene: TRBJ2-3
v_gene: TRBV11-2
abundance: many
CDR3aa: CASKTSGGTDTQYF
CDR3nt: TGTGCCAGCAAGACTAGCGGGGGCACAGATACGCAGTATTTT

d_gene: NA
j_gene: TRBJ2-5
v_gene: TRBV5-1
abundance: few
CDR3aa: CASSSGDIGSVETQYF
CDR3nt: TGCGCCAGCAGCTCCGGGGACATCGGTTCAGTGGAGACCCAGTACTTC

d_gene: TRBD1
j_gene: TRBJ1-2
v_gene: TRBV5-1
abundance: NA
CDR3aa: CASSRRTGDYGYTF
CDR3nt: TGCGCCAGCAGCAGAAGGACAGGGGACTATGGCTACACCTTC

d_gene: NA
j_gene: TRBJ2-5
v_gene: TRBV7-3
abundance: few
CDR3aa: CASSRPGETQYF
CDR3nt: TGTGCCAGCAGCCGTCCGGGGGAGACCCAGTACTTC

d_gene: NA
j_gene: TRBJ2-1
v_gene: TRBV30
abundance: NA
CDR3aa: CAWAHSDGQFF
CDR3nt: TGTGCCTGGGCCCACTCGGACGGGCAGTTCTTC

d_gene: TRBD1
j_gene: TRBJ1-1
v_gene: TRBV30
abundance: NA
CDR3aa: CAWDGQGGGGTEAFF
CDR3nt: TGTGCCTGGGACGGGCAGGGGGGTGGAGGCACTGAAGCTTTCTTT

d_gene: NA
j_gene: TRBJ2-7
v_gene: TRBV6-1
abundance: NA
CDR3aa: CASSVEGVNEQYF
CDR3nt: TGTGCCAGCAGTGTGGAGGGAGTAAACGAGCAGTACTTC

d_gene: TRBD1
j_gene: TRBJ1-2
v_gene: TRBV25-1
abundance: once
CDR3aa: CASSAPGQGNYGYTF
CDR3nt: TGTGCCAGCAGTGCACCCGGACAGGGGAACTATGGCTACACCTTC

d_gene: NA
j_gene: TRBJ1-5
v_gene: TRBV24-1
abundance: few
CDR3aa: CATSDSYSNQPQHF
CDR3nt: TGTGCCACCTCGGACTCATATAGCAATCAGCCCCAGCATTTT

d_gene: NA
j_gene: TRBJ1-2
v_gene: TRBV5-1
abundance: many
CDR3aa: CASSLQGDRYGYTF
CDR3nt: TGCGCCAGCAGCTTACAGGGCGATCGGTATGGCTACACCTTC

d_gene: NA
j_gene: TRBJ1-2
v_gene: TRBV10-3
abundance: few
CDR3aa: CAISTQQGPGYTF
CDR3nt: TGTGCCATCAGTACCCAACAGGGCCCAGGCTACACCTTC

d_gene: TRBD2
j_gene: TRBJ2-7
v_gene: TRBV10-2
abundance: few
CDR3aa: CASRLLAGSSYEQYF
CDR3nt: TGCGCCAGCAGACTACTAGCGGGTAGCTCCTACGAGCAGTACTTC

d_gene: NA
j_gene: TRBJ1-5
v_gene: TRBV12-3/TRBV12-4
abundance: many
CDR3aa: CASSLKGDQPQHF
CDR3nt: TGTGCCAGCAGCCTGAAGGGGGATCAGCCCCAGCATTTT

d_gene: NA
j_gene: TRBJ2-2
v_gene: TRBV6-1
abundance: many
CDR3aa: CASRRQNTGELFF
CDR3nt: TGTGCCAGCAGACGACAGAACACCGGGGAGCTGTTTTTT

d_gene: NA
j_gene: TRBJ1-1
v_gene: TRBV27
abundance: few
CDR3aa: CASSPEGGRWTEAFF
CDR3nt: TGTGCCAGCAGTCCCGAAGGGGGGCGATGGACTGAAGCTTTCTTT

d_gene: NA
j_gene: TRBJ2-5
v_gene: TRBV29-1
abundance: NA
CDR3aa: CSVVPGVGETQYF
CDR3nt: TGCAGCGTTGTACCGGGAGTAGGGGAGACCCAGTACTTC

d_gene: TRBD2
j_gene: TRBJ2-5
v_gene: TRBV5-1
abundance: many
CDR3aa: CASSPGTTSLVQYF
CDR3nt: TGCGCCAGCAGCCCCGGGACTACCTCTCTTGTCCAGTACTTC

d_gene: TRBD2
j_gene: TRBJ2-7
v_gene: TRBV19
abundance: NA
CDR3aa: CASSSRSGGNPYEQYF
CDR3nt: TGTGCCAGTAGTTCGAGGAGCGGGGGCAACCCCTACGAGCAGTACTTC

d_gene: TRBD1
j_gene: TRBJ2-3
v_gene: TRBV10-3
abundance: few
CDR3aa: CAISGPTGSTDTQYF
CDR3nt: TGTGCCATCAGTGGCCCGACAGGGTCCACAGATACGCAGTATTTT

d_gene: NA
j_gene: TRBJ2-3
v_gene: TRBV27
abundance: many
CDR3aa: CASSPSSGSTDTQYF
CDR3nt: TGTGCCAGCAGTCCAAGCAGCGGGAGCACAGATACGCAGTATTTT

d_gene: NA
j_gene: TRBJ2-7
v_gene: TRBV2
abundance: many
CDR3aa: CASSTDGFYEQYF
CDR3nt: TGTGCCAGCAGTACCGACGGATTCTACGAGCAGTACTTC

d_gene: TRBD2
j_gene: TRBJ2-1
v_gene: TRBV20-1
abundance: many
CDR3aa: CSALAGQAYNEQFF
CDR3nt: TGCAGTGCCCTAGCGGGACAAGCCTACAATGAGCAGTTCTTC

d_gene: NA
j_gene: TRBJ2-2
v_gene: TRBV27
abundance: few
CDR3aa: CASVHGPPRWAANTGELFF
CDR3nt: TGTGCCAGCGTTCATGGGCCCCCCCGGTGGGCAGCGAACACCGGGGAGCTGTTTTTT

d_gene: NA
j_gene: TRBJ1-2
v_gene: TRBV6-5
abundance: few
CDR3aa: CASSYNTGLAYGYTF
CDR3nt: TGTGCCAGCAGTTACAACACCGGGCTCGCCTATGGCTACACCTTC

d_gene: NA
j_gene: TRBJ2-7
v_gene: TRBV30
abundance: many
CDR3aa: CAWTGTGYEQYF
CDR3nt: TGTGCCTGGACCGGGACCGGTTACGAGCAGTACTTC

d_gene: NA
j_gene: TRBJ2-3
v_gene: TRBV12-3/TRBV12-4
abundance: few
CDR3aa: CASSLVQGRADTQYF
CDR3nt: TGTGCCAGCAGTTTAGTCCAGGGCCGGGCAGATACGCAGTATTTT

d_gene: NA
j_gene: TRBJ1-1
v_gene: TRBV20-1
abundance: few
CDR3aa: CSAPSEGHTEAFF
CDR3nt: TGCAGTGCTCCCTCGGAGGGGCACACTGAAGCTTTCTTT

d_gene: TRBD2
j_gene: TRBJ2-7
v_gene: TRBV24-1
abundance: many
CDR3aa: CATSPGLDGSEQYF
CDR3nt: TGTGCCACCAGCCCGGGACTAGACGGTTCCGAGCAGTACTTC

d_gene: NA
j_gene: TRBJ1-2
v_gene: TRBV28
abundance: many
CDR3aa: CASSSPGGSQGYTF
CDR3nt: TGTGCCAGCAGTTCCCCCGGGGGGTCTCAGGGCTACACCTTC

d_gene: NA
j_gene: TRBJ2-1
v_gene: TRBV29-1
abundance: NA
CDR3aa: CSAQFWTQYNEQFF
CDR3nt: TGCAGCGCCCAATTCTGGACTCAATACAATGAGCAGTTCTTC

d_gene: NA
j_gene: TRBJ1-1
v_gene: TRBV7-8
abundance: many
CDR3aa: CASRTRGGGPGTEAFF
CDR3nt: TGTGCCAGCAGGACTAGGGGGGGCGGACCGGGCACTGAAGCTTTCTTT

d_gene: NA
j_gene: TRBJ1-1
v_gene: TRBV20-1
abundance: many
CDR3aa: CSARGGSLNTEAFF
CDR3nt: TGCAGTGCTAGAGGGGGGAGTTTGAACACTGAAGCTTTCTTT

d_gene: NA
j_gene: TRBJ1-4
v_gene: TRBV20-1
abundance: few
CDR3aa: CSASGWAGREKLFF
CDR3nt: TGCAGTGCCAGCGGCTGGGCGGGTCGGGAAAAACTGTTTTTT

d_gene: NA
j_gene: TRBJ1-5
v_gene: TRBV30
abundance: many
CDR3aa: CAWLEPGQLYSNQPQHF
CDR3nt: TGTGCCTGGCTAGAACCTGGACAGCTCTATAGCAATCAGCCCCAGCATTTT

d_gene: TRBD1
j_gene: TRBJ1-5
v_gene: TRBV12-3/TRBV12-4
abundance: NA
CDR3aa: CASTLGDSPNQPQHF
CDR3nt: TGTGCCAGCACCTTGGGGGACAGTCCGAATCAGCCCCAGCATTTT

d_gene: TRBD1
j_gene: TRBJ1-1
v_gene: TRBV20-1
abundance: many
CDR3aa: CSARRDRGPGVAFF
CDR3nt: TGCAGTGCTAGACGGGACAGGGGGCCGGGCGTGGCTTTCTTT

d_gene: NA
j_gene: TRBJ1-5
v_gene: TRBV30
abundance: NA
CDR3aa: CAWGGGGGQPQHF
CDR3nt: TGTGCCTGGGGAGGGGGGGGCGGACAGCCCCAGCATTTT

d_gene: NA
j_gene: TRBJ2-7
v_gene: TRBV4-1
abundance: NA
CDR3aa: CASSQVTERGSEQYF
CDR3nt: TGCGCCAGCAGCCAAGTGACCGAGAGAGGGTCCGAGCAGTACTTC

d_gene: NA
j_gene: TRBJ1-2
v_gene: TRBV28
abundance: many
CDR3aa: CASRGTRGYGYTF
CDR3nt: TGTGCCAGCAGGGGGACTCGTGGGTATGGCTACACCTTC

d_gene: NA
j_gene: TRBJ2-1
v_gene: TRBV4-1
abundance: NA
CDR3aa: CASSQGAPQSNEQFF
CDR3nt: TGCGCCAGCAGCCAAGGGGCCCCCCAGAGCAATGAGCAGTTCTTC

d_gene: NA
j_gene: TRBJ2-6
v_gene: TRBV7-9
abundance: few
CDR3aa: CASSLRLTVQSGANVLTF
CDR3nt: TGTGCCAGCAGCTTACGGCTTACAGTGCAGTCTGGGGCCAACGTCCTGACTTTC

d_gene: NA
j_gene: TRBJ2-7
v_gene: TRBV5-1
abundance: NA
CDR3aa: CASSPGLSYGQYF
CDR3nt: TGCGCCAGCAGTCCGGGGCTGTCGTACGGGCAGTACTTC

d_gene: NA
j_gene: TRBJ1-5
v_gene: TRBV24-1
abundance: NA
CDR3aa: CATSDFSSNQPQHF
CDR3nt: TGTGCCACCAGTGATTTTTCGAGCAATCAGCCCCAGCATTTT

d_gene: NA
j_gene: TRBJ1-1
v_gene: TRBV6-9
abundance: many
CDR3aa: CASSYQSGESFF
CDR3nt: TGTGCCAGCAGTTATCAGTCAGGGGAATCTTTCTTT

d_gene: NA
j_gene: TRBJ1-1
v_gene: TRBV28
abundance: few
CDR3aa: CASSQHTANTEAFF
CDR3nt: TGTGCCAGCAGCCAACATACAGCGAACACTGAAGCTTTCTTT

d_gene: NA
j_gene: TRBJ2-7
v_gene: TRBV20-1
abundance: NA
CDR3aa: CSASFGDSSYEQYF
CDR3nt: TGCAGTGCTAGTTTCGGGGATAGCTCCTACGAGCAGTACTTC

d_gene: TRBD2
j_gene: TRBJ2-1
v_gene: TRBV4-1
abundance: NA
CDR3aa: CASSQDVTSGYNEQFF
CDR3nt: TGCGCCAGCAGCCAAGATGTGACTAGCGGATACAATGAGCAGTTCTTC

d_gene: NA
j_gene: TRBJ1-5
v_gene: TRBV6-5
abundance: NA
CDR3aa: CASSYRENQPQHF
CDR3nt: TGTGCCAGCAGTTACAGGGAGAATCAGCCCCAGCATTTT

d_gene: TRBD2
j_gene: TRBJ2-3
v_gene: TRBV5-1
abundance: many
CDR3aa: CASSIPSGTTDTQYF
CDR3nt: TGCGCCAGCAGCATCCCTAGCGGGACTACAGATACGCAGTATTTT

d_gene: TRBD2
j_gene: TRBJ2-7
v_gene: TRBV30
abundance: many
CDR3aa: CAWPREVAYEQYF
CDR3nt: TGTGCCTGGCCTCGGGAGGTAGCCTACGAGCAGTACTTC

d_gene: NA
j_gene: TRBJ1-5
v_gene: TRBV7-2
abundance: few
CDR3aa: CASSLDSPGVQPQHF
CDR3nt: TGTGCCAGCAGCTTAGACAGCCCCGGGGTTCAGCCCCAGCATTTT

d_gene: TRBD1
j_gene: TRBJ2-7
v_gene: TRBV28
abundance: many
CDR3aa: CASSLTGGRHYEQYF
CDR3nt: TGTGCCAGCAGCCTCACAGGGGGTCGGCACTACGAGCAGTACTTC

d_gene: TRBD2
j_gene: TRBJ2-2
v_gene: TRBV20-1
abundance: NA
CDR3aa: CSARGLAGSTGELFF
CDR3nt: TGCAGTGCCCGCGGTCTAGCGGGGTCCACCGGGGAGCTGTTTTTT

d_gene: NA
j_gene: TRBJ1-1
v_gene: TRBV20-1
abundance: once
CDR3aa: CSASRQENTEAFF
CDR3nt: TGCAGTGCTAGTAGACAGGAGAACACTGAAGCTTTCTTT

d_gene: TRBD1
j_gene: TRBJ2-5
v_gene: TRBV3-1
abundance: NA
CDR3aa: CASSLRDRTYF
CDR3nt: TGTGCCAGCAGCCTCCGGGACAGAACTTACTTC